A single T cell receptor (beta chain) is shown here with its context. Its antigen is not yet known. Base qualities are not at hand, and no much larger clone is one base apart. TCRbeta CDR3 regions were amplified from genomic DNA by means of the immunoSEQ Assay, a bias-controlled multiplex PCR. The study's processing was this. The number of nucleated cells in each sample was estimated from the amplification of reference gene primers within the assay. To quantify the absolute abundance of each unique TCRbeta CDR3 rearrangement, sequence reads were collapsed and filtered. Productive Simpson clonality was computed per sample as the square root of Simpson's diversity index over productive rearrangements. TCRdb took over this immuneACCESS table, retaining in-frame rearrangements with V and J assigned. Such tables are incomplete; in checked studies, under half of the missing clones stem from an unresolved V gene, and the remainder is unexplained. V, J and clone size reflect that table, while D and trimming were determined from the DNA. The sample table records some 85,000 clones; 80% of these occur just once. Approximately 21% of the sample lies in the top ten.

In the germline V gene, CDR1 corresponds to MNHEY and CDR2 to SVGAGI. Between the V and J ends, shortened by 10 bases and 4 bases respectively, the junction contains 20 bases. Counted from cysteine to phenylalanine, this CDR3 has 15 amino acids. Solely the CDR3 DNA is kept, with 45 bases framed from the first base. This sample was taken from a study of blood T cell repertoires in COVID-19 (dated by TCRdb to 2019 to 2021). Study-level background: The collaborator samples originated in the United States, Italy and Spain and spanned the acute and convalescent phases of COVID-19. The material from the prospective study consisted of cDNA or gDNA derived from T cells, B-cell-depleted T cells, or PBMCs. The dataset comprised deeply sampled blood TCRbeta repertoires from subjects exposed to, actively infected with, or recovered from COVID-19. The repertoires were made available in a free public database intended to serve as a resource for research on the immune response to SARS-CoV-2. The samples were drawn from two sources: the first 160 participants of the ongoing ImmuneRACE study, and 950 to 1,500 subjects contributed by 6 global collaborators. A de-identified subject ID, COVID-19 status, age in years and sex were almost always included in the sample metadata. Where HLA class I and class II types were available, the types were taken from metadata supplied by the sample provider, not from assay-based typing. Here is what the overall study found, with its caveats: How much clinical and demographic metadata was included differed by source and by participant, and the metadata was provided uncurated.

Each collaborating institution followed its own protocols to collect whole blood in K2EDTA tubes. For TCRbeta analysis, collaborators shipped samples in one of three forms: frozen whole blood, isolated PBMCs, or DNA extracted from either of those sample types. The TCR comes from a woman older than 75 with acute or convalescent COVID-19. The V gene is TRBV6-5 and the J gene is TRBJ2-1; the D gene is possibly TRBD2, with 5 bases matching. The sample consisted of peripheral blood. Here the CDR3 is given as CATTTEPSRYNEQFF. The sequenced DNA is TGTGCCACCACTACTGAGCCTAGCAGGTACAATGAGCAGTTCTTC.